This T cell receptor beta chain came from a study of beta chain features in type 1 diabetes. Study summary: Summed over all samples, the examined sorted cells came to more than 85 million. Findings and limits, study-wide: A closer apparent resemblance between naive, central memory and Treg TCRB repertoires was seen in patients than in healthy donors. For Type 1 diabetes patients, all four CD4+ subsets carried TCRB CDR3s that were moderately but significantly shorter.

The authors reverse transcribed all of the isolated RNA, so sequencing captured expressed TCRB transcripts. Sequenced by immunoSEQ multiplex PCR; TCRdb stores in-frame clones only, minus some. Counted here are 400,000 or so clones, 8.5% to 10% occurring once; the ten biggest clones make up over 0.45%. On this clone itself: The antigen remains unidentified.

V was shortened by 2 bases and J by 3 bases, with 7 bases between the two germline ends. The CDR3 totals 13 residues. Germline loops: CDR1 LNHNV, CDR2 YYDKDF (reference sequence). By way of CD45RO/CCR7/CD25/CD127/CD95/CD27, the CD4+ regulatory, stem cell-like memory, central memory and naive cells were sorted. Sequenced material: central memory CD4+ T cells from blood. The TCR comes from a man aged 30-40 years with type 1 diabetes. The J gene is TRBJ2-5, the V gene TRBV15; no clear D gene. This chain's CDR3 is CATSRTNEETQYF. CDR3 nucleotides: TGTGCCACCAGCAGAACTAACGAAGAGACCCAGTACTTC.